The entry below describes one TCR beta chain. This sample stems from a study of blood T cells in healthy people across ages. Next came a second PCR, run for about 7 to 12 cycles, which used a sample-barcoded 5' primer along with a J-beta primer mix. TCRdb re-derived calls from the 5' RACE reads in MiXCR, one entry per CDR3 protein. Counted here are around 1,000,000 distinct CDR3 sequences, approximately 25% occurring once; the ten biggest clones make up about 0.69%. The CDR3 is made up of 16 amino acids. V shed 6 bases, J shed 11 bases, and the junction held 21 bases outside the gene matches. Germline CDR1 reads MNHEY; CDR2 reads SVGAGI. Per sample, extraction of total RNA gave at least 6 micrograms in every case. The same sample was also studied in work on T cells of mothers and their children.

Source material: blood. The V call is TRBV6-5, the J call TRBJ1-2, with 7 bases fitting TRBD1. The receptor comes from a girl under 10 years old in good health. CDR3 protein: CASSRGLGQKTSQYTF. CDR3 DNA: TGTGCCAGCAGCCGCGGCTTGGGACAGAAGACGTCCCAGTACACCTTC.